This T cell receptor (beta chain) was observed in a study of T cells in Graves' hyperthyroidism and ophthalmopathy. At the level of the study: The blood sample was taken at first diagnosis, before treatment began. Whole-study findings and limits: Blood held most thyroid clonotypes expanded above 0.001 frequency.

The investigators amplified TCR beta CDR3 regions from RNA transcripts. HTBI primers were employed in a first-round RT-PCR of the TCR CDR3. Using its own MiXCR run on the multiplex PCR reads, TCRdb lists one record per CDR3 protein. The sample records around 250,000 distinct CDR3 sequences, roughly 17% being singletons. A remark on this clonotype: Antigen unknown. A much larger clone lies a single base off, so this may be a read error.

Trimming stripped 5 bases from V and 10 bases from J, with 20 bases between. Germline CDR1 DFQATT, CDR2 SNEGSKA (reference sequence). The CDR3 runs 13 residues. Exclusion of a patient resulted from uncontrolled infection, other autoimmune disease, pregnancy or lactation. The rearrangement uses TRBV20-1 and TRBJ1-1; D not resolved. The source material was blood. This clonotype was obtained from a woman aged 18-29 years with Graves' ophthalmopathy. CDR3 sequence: CSASSKVPPGAFF. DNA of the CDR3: TGCAGTGCTTCATCAAAGGTTCCCCCCGGAGCTTTCTTT.